These 29 T cell receptor beta chains were all obtained from the same sample, sequenced in a study of CD8 T cells in Susac syndrome. With random hexamers, 0.5 to 1 ug RNA was reverse transcribed. TCRdb re-called the immunoSEQ multiplex PCR reads through MiXCR, storing one row per CDR3 protein. The data contain some 120,000 distinct CDR3 sequences, around 96% of them singletons. Sequenced material: CD4+ T cells from PBMCs. The receptor set was obtained from a human donor in good health.

V usage is TRBV28 and J usage is TRBJ2-4; no reliable D call. The length of the CDR3 is 15 residues. Germline-derived CDR1 and CDR2 are MDHEN and SYDVKM. The germline V and J ends were trimmed by 3 bases and 0 bases, with 9 bases remaining between them. The CDR3 DNA reads TGTGCCAGCAGTTTTAGACTGGCAGCCAAAAACATTCAGTACTTC. As protein: CASSFRLAAKNIQYF.

This chain uses TRBV18 with TRBJ1-1, with TRBD1 as a possible D gene (6 bases). CDR1 KGHSH and CDR2 LQKENI come from the germline V gene. CDR3 length equals 16 residues. Deletions cut 3 bases from V and 0 bases from J, with 14 bases between. In DNA form, the CDR3 reads TGTGCCAGCTCACCTGGGACAAGGACTTTGAACACTGAAGCTTTCTTT. Translated: CASSPGTRTLNTEAFF.

V usage is TRBV29-1 and J usage is TRBJ1-2; 8 bases line up with TRBD1. Germline assignment: CDR1 SQVTM and CDR2 ANQGSEA. The CDR3 contains 16 residues. Trimming removed 2 bases from V and 0 bases from J; junction bases left unmatched: 8. The CDR3 is CSVEPRGRGANYGYTF. CDR3 coding DNA: TGCAGCGTTGAACCCAGGGGGCGCGGAGCTAACTATGGCTACACCTTC.

The rearrangement uses TRBV6-5 and TRBJ2-7; possibly TRBD2 for D (6 bases). The V gene's germline CDR1 is MNHEY and CDR2 SVGAGI. The length of the CDR3 is 13 residues. The ends were cut back, 2 bases at V and 7 bases at J, with 12 bases in the middle. The CDR3 coding sequence is TGTGCCAGCAGTTACCGAATCGGGGGAGAGCAGTACTTC. It translates to CASSYRIGGEQYF.

This clonotype was observed a single time. The chain is built from TRBV28 and TRBJ2-7; 7 positions match TRBD2. Losses at the gene ends were 4 bases for V and 3 bases for J; bases not matched to a gene: 6. This CDR3 region has 14 residues. Germline V gene sequence: CDR1 MDHEN, CDR2 SYDVKM. DNA for the CDR3: TGTGCCAGCAGTTCGGGTAGCGGGCTCTACGAGCAGTACTTC. Translated: CASSSGSGLYEQYF.

The chain recombines TRBV25-1 with TRBJ2-7, with TRBD2 matching over 9 bases. Germline assignment: CDR1 MGHDK and CDR2 SYGVNS. V lost 4 bases and J lost 6; bases outside the gene matches: 4. The CDR3 sequence is 13 residues long. The DNA for the CDR3 is TGTGCCAGCAGTGTAGCGGGAGTAGGCGAGCAGTACTTC. It yields the protein CASSVAGVGEQYF.

The genes are TRBV20-1 and TRBJ2-5; D tentatively fits TRBD1 or TRBD2 (6 bases each). The ends were cut back, 2 bases at V and 5 bases at J, with 15 bases in the middle. This CDR3 region has 14 residues. Looked up from germline, CDR1 is DFQATT and CDR2 is SNEGSKA (reference sequence). CDR3 loop: CSARTQGRGETQYF. CDR3 DNA sequence: TGCAGTGCTAGAACACAGGGACGGGGGGAGACCCAGTACTTC.

This clonotype was seen more than once but under ten times. CDR3 region: CASSSNTVGELFF. The CDR3 DNA reads TGTGCCAGCAGCTCCAATACAGTCGGGGAGCTGTTTTTT. This chain connects TRBV7-2 to TRBJ2-2; D gene unclear. Per the germline V gene, CDR1 is SGHTA and CDR2 is FQGNSA. V was clipped by 4 bases and J by 7 bases, with 10 bases between them. The CDR3 length is 13 residues.

CDR3 sequence: CASSYSQLAGGNTGELFF. The DNA for the CDR3 is TGTGCCAGCAGTTACTCACAACTAGCGGGAGGGAACACCGGGGAGCTGTTTTTT. The J gene is TRBJ2-2, the V gene TRBV6-5; TRBD2 agrees at 12 bases. The CDR3 has 18 residues. The V and J ends lost 0 bases and 1 base, in that order; junction bases with no gene match: 3. CDR1 and CDR2 from the germline V gene are MNHEY and SVGAGI.

This rearrangement joins TRBV18 to TRBJ1-2, with 8 bases aligning to TRBD1. V lost 3 bases and J lost 4; bases outside the gene matches: 10. Germline assignment: CDR1 KGHSH and CDR2 LQKENI. The CDR3 loop spans 16 amino acids. CDR3 coding DNA: TGTGCCAGCTCACCGAAACCGGGACAGGAATCCTATGGCTACACCTTC. Its protein is CASSPKPGQESYGYTF.

Turning to this clonotype: Relative to the germline gene, one junction end is altered; a read error may explain this. This chain joins TRBV6-6 and TRBJ2-3; D unresolved. The V gene's germline CDR1 is MNHNY and CDR2 SVGAGI (reference sequence). The CDR3 consists of 14 residues. CDR3 nucleotides: TGTGCCACCCGTCGGACGTCCAACACAAATACGCAGTATTTT. This codes for CATRRTSNTNTQYF.

The chain joins TRBV2 to TRBJ2-1; D is uncertain. Germline loops: CDR1 SNHLY, CDR2 FYNNEI. CDR3 length: 14 residues. The V end was cut by 6 bases, the J end by 7 bases, with 16 bases between. CDR3 sequence: CASSLGSLSNEQFF. The DNA of the CDR3 is TGTGCCAGCAGCCTCGGGTCCCTAAGTAATGAGCAGTTCTTC.

The chain employs TRBV3-1 and TRBJ1-5, with TRBD1 as a possible D gene (6 bases). V gave up 4 bases and J gave up 6 bases, with 13 bases separating them. CDR1 and CDR2 (germline): LGHDT, YNNKEL (reference sequence). CDR3 length equals 14 residues. CDR3 loop: CASSLGGAGQPQHF. The CDR3, as DNA: TGTGCCAGCAGCCTCGGGGGCGCAGGTCAGCCCCAGCATTTT.

This sequence joins TRBV5-1 and TRBJ1-1, with D unresolved. This CDR3 region has 15 residues. Germline CDR1 is SGHRS and CDR2 is YFSETQ. V lost 0 bases and J 1 base, leaving 10 bases between the germline ends. CDR3 region: CASSLGVIRNTEAFF. CDR3 DNA: TGCGCCAGCAGCTTGGGGGTGATAAGGAACACTGAAGCTTTCTTT.

The chain uses TRBV29-1 and TRBJ2-3; D is ambiguous. The CDR3 sequence is 11 residues long. Germline V gene lookup returns CDR1 SQVTM and CDR2 ANQGSEA. Trimming removed 8 bases from V and 7 bases from J, with 13 bases in between. The CDR3 loop is CSTKGGYTQYF. CDR3 nucleotides: TGCAGCACAAAGGGTGGTTATACGCAGTATTTT.

The gene calls are TRBV3-1 and TRBJ2-7; D is perhaps TRBD1 (5 bases). Germline V gene lookup returns CDR1 LGHDT and CDR2 YNNKEL (reference sequence). The length of the CDR3 is 13 residues. The ends were cut back, 4 bases at V and 4 bases at J, with 11 bases in the middle. This CDR3 is CASSRRAGYEQYF. CDR3 DNA: TGTGCCAGCAGCCGCAGGGCTGGTTACGAGCAGTACTTC.

V and J are TRBV5-1 and TRBJ2-1; 11 nucleotides line up with TRBD2. Germline V gene sequence: CDR1 SGHRS, CDR2 YFSETQ. This CDR3 comprises 15 residues. Germline trimming cut 2 bases from V and 5 bases from J; bases unmatched to any gene: 3. The CDR3 loop reads CASSFGTSGNNEQFF. CDR3 in DNA: TGCGCCAGCAGCTTCGGGACTAGCGGAAACAATGAGCAGTTCTTC.

In DNA, the CDR3 is TGTGCCAGCAGCTTAGCACTAGCGGTCGGGAATGAGCAGTTCTTC. Translation gives CASSLALAVGNEQFF. This chain connects TRBV7-2 to TRBJ2-1; 8 bases map to TRBD2. This CDR3 comprises 15 residues. V was pared by 0 bases and J by 7 bases, with 5 bases of the junction left unmatched. Germline V gives CDR1 SGHTA, CDR2 FQGNSA.

This chain uses TRBV3-1 with TRBJ1-2; 8 nucleotides line up with TRBD1. V was pared by 2 bases and J by 8 bases, with 4 bases of the junction left unmatched. The CDR3 has 13 residues. Looked up from germline, CDR1 is LGHDT and CDR2 is YNNKEL (reference sequence). CDR3 loop: CASSQISGGGYTF. The CDR3 region has the DNA TGTGCCAGCAGCCAAATCTCAGGGGGCGGCTACACCTTC.

This chain joins TRBV7-2 and TRBJ2-7; no definite D call. Trimming took off 5 bases at V and 8 bases at J, with 13 bases between the two ends. The CDR3 totals 12 residues. The germline gives CDR1 SGHTA, CDR2 FQGNSA. The CDR3 bases are TGTGCCAGCAGCCCTGGTTCTAGGAAGCAGTACTTC. This sequence encodes CASSPGSRKQYF. Full variable domain (missing parts from reference TRBV7-2 and TRBJ2-7): GAGVSQSPSNKVTEKGKDVELRCDPISGHTALYWYRQSLGQGLEFLIYFQGNSAPDKSGLPSDRFSAERTGGSVSTLTIQRTQQEDSAVYLCASSPGSRKQYFGPGTRLTVT.

This clonotype showed up just once. The chain recombines TRBV6-5 with TRBJ2-7, with D possibly TRBD2 on 6 matching bases. The CDR3 totals 14 residues. Germline CDR1 is MNHEY and CDR2 is SVGAGI. With 0 bases removed from V and 1 base from J, the gap between germline ends came to 7 bases. CDR3: CASSYSGGSYEQYF. CDR3 nucleotides: TGTGCCAGCAGTTACTCGGGGGGATCCTACGAGCAGTACTTC.

The chain joins TRBV7-9 to TRBJ2-4, with TRBD1 identical over 10 bases. CDR1 is SEHNR, CDR2 FQNEAQ, per germline (reference sequence). V trimming: 5 bases; J trimming: 1 base; junction bases outside the gene matches: 8. The CDR3 runs to 17 residues. For the CDR3, the DNA is TGTGCCAGCAGCGACCCGGGACAGGGGTTTGCCAAAAACATTCAGTACTTC. Translating gives CASSDPGQGFAKNIQYF.

The chain carries TRBV12-3 or TRBV12-4 and TRBJ2-7, with 9 bases that match TRBD1. After removal of 3 bases from V and 5 bases from J, the junction contained 5 bases not matched to a gene. The CDR3 loop spans 14 amino acids. CDR3 coding DNA: TGTGCCAGCAGTTTGTGGGACAGGGCCCACGAGCAGTACTTC. This translates into CASSLWDRAHEQYF.

The chain uses TRBV7-9 and TRBJ2-7; D ambiguous. The CDR3 is 13 amino acids. V lost 7 bases and J 3 bases, leaving 13 bases between the germline ends. Per the germline V gene, CDR1 is SEHNR and CDR2 is FQNEAQ (reference sequence). CDR3 protein: CASTTDGVYEQYF. The DNA of the CDR3 is TGTGCCAGCACCACAGATGGGGTCTACGAGCAGTACTTC.

The chain is built from TRBV7-9 and TRBJ2-5; TRBD1 agrees at 7 bases. The CDR3 contains 12 residues. Trimming removed 11 bases from V and 3 bases from J; junction bases left unmatched: 6. Germline V gene lookup returns CDR1 SEHNR and CDR2 FQNEAQ (reference sequence). CDR3 amino acids: CAVRTGEETQYF. The CDR3 DNA reads TGTGCCGTCCGGACAGGAGAAGAGACCCAGTACTTC.

This clonotype was counted a single time. The chain has TRBV7-9 and TRBJ2-2, with a possible D match to TRBD1 (6 bases). In germline, CDR1 is SEHNR, CDR2 FQNEAQ (reference sequence). The CDR3 extends over 12 amino acids. Trimming cost V 5 bases and J 7 bases, with 8 bases left between them. The CDR3 bases are TGTGCCAGCAGCCCGACAGGCGGGGAGCTGTTTTTT. This codes for CASSPTGGELFF.

The chain has TRBV5-6 and TRBJ2-2; 11 bases agree with TRBD1. Trimming at V came to 4 bases and at J to 5 bases, leaving 7 bases not matched to a gene. This CDR3 spans 16 amino acids. Germline CDR1 is SGHDT and CDR2 is YYEEEE. CDR3 nucleotide sequence: TGTGCCAGCAGCATTCGGGACAGGGGGGTAACCGGGGAGCTGTTTTTT. This encodes CASSIRDRGVTGELFF.

J is TRBJ2-3 and V is TRBV10-2, with D perhaps matching TRBD1 or TRBD2 (5 bases each). Germline V gene lookup returns CDR1 WSHSY and CDR2 SAAADI. The CDR3 length is 18 residues. V gave up 6 bases and J gave up 2 bases, with 24 bases separating them. The CDR3 coding sequence is TGCGCCAGCAGCAATCAGGGAGCGCTAACCGGATACACAGATACGCAGTATTTT. Translation: CASSNQGALTGYTDTQYF.

This clonotype was detected once. This chain links TRBV29-1 with TRBJ2-3, with D perhaps assigned TRBD1 or TRBD2 (5 bases each). CDR1 and CDR2 (germline): SQVTM, ANQGSEA. The CDR3 is 14 residues long. V lost 7 bases and J lost 4, with 18 bases in between. CDR3 sequence reads: CSGRGPGRADTQYF. Here the CDR3 DNA reads TGCAGCGGCCGGGGACCAGGACGCGCAGATACGCAGTATTTT.